This record looks at one T cell receptor (beta chain) sequence and its context. CDR1 and CDR2 (germline): MRHNA, SNTAGT. CDR3 size: 12 residues. V lost 10 bases and J lost 6, with 12 bases in between. These data originate in a study of shared T cell receptors in the human thymus. Here immunoSEQ multiplex PCR was the method, and the copy in TCRdb shows in-frame clones only, minus some. The sample has hundreds of thousands of clones; 80% to 90% are singletons. A further study also used this sample, focusing on human thymus T cells. According to that study: Resected material from corrective heart surgery provided the thymus tissue analysed.

The TCR was taken from a boy in the first two years of life with a congenital heart defect. The J gene is TRBJ1-4, the V gene TRBV6-4; no clear D gene. Source material: thymocytes. CDR3 nucleotide sequence: TGTGCCACCTGGAGGACGGATGAAAAACTGTTTTTT. Protein product: CATWRTDEKLFF.